Shown below are 6 T cell receptor beta chains from a single sample sequenced in a study of T-cell memory formation after mild COVID-19. One entry per CDR3 protein, called by TCRdb with MiXCR from the 5' RACE reads. The sample has about 340,000 distinct CDR3 sequences; roughly 20% are singletons. The sequenced sample was PBMCs or a T cell subset sorted from them (not recorded which). Every receptor here comes from an adult woman who had mild COVID-19 (a few samples of this study predate the infection). Cell type and time point are not known.

The chain links TRBV6-2 or TRBV6-3 to TRBJ2-1; 8 bases agree with TRBD2. V was pared by 3 bases and J by 4 bases, with 8 bases of the junction left unmatched. Germline CDR1 reads MNHEY; CDR2 reads SVGEGT. The CDR3 is 16 residues long. CDR3 amino acids: CASSYRDPGGYNEQFF. CDR3 in DNA: TGTGCCAGCAGTTATCGGGACCCGGGGGGGTACAATGAGCAGTTCTTC.

This clonotype has a single count. The chain couples TRBV29-1 to TRBJ2-5; 8 nucleotides match TRBD1. Per germline, CDR1 SQVTM and CDR2 ANQGSEA. CDR3 length equals 13 residues. V was pared by 7 bases and J by 5 bases, with 9 bases of the junction left unmatched. This CDR3 is CSGITTGGETQYF. The CDR3 bases are TGCAGCGGGATAACCACAGGGGGGGAGACCCAGTACTTC.

The rearrangement uses TRBV4-1 and TRBJ2-5; TRBD1 agrees at 7 bases. Per the germline V gene, CDR1 is MGHRA and CDR2 is YSYEKL. The CDR3 is made up of 13 amino acids. Unmatched junction bases numbered 1, after V lost 6 bases and J lost 0 bases. The CDR3 region is CASSGQDQETQYF. The CDR3 DNA sequence: TGCGCCAGCAGTGGACAGGACCAAGAGACCCAGTACTTC.

The chain couples TRBV20-1 to TRBJ2-7; D is perhaps TRBD1 (6 bases). CDR3 length equals 12 residues. The germline V gene has CDR1 DFQATT and CDR2 SNEGSKA (reference sequence). V was cut by 6 bases and J by 0 bases, with 9 bases left in between. CDR3 region: CSAGDNSYEQYF. The DNA of the CDR3 is TGCAGTGCGGGGGACAACTCCTACGAGCAGTACTTC.

The J gene is TRBJ1-2, the V gene TRBV24-1; 10 nucleotides line up with TRBD1. The CDR3 sequence is 16 residues long. Germline-derived CDR1 and CDR2 are KGHDR and SFDVKD. J was trimmed by 1 base and V by 4 bases; bases with no gene match: 5. Here the CDR3 reads CATSDTWTGGNYGYTF. CDR3 DNA: TGTGCCACCAGTGACACCTGGACAGGGGGTAACTATGGCTACACCTTC.

The chain is built from TRBV6-5 and TRBJ1-5; D gene ambiguous. CDR1 and CDR2 from the germline V gene are MNHEY and SVGAGI. Trimming shortened V by 6 bases and J by 3 bases, and 9 bases separated the two germline ends. The CDR3 has 13 amino acids. Written as DNA, the CDR3 is TGTGCCAGCAGCCGGGCCTCCAATCAGCCCCAGCATTTT. It encodes CASSRASNQPQHF.